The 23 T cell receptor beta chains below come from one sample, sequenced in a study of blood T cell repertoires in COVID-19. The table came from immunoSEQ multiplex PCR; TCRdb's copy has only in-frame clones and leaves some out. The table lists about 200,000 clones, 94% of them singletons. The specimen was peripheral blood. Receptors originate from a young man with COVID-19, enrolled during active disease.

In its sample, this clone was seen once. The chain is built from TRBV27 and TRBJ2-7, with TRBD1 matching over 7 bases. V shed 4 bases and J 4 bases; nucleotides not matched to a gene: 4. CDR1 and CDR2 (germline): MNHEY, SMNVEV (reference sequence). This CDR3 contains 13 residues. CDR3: CASSWGTEYEQYF. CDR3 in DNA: TGTGCCAGCAGTTGGGGGACAGAATACGAGCAGTACTTC.

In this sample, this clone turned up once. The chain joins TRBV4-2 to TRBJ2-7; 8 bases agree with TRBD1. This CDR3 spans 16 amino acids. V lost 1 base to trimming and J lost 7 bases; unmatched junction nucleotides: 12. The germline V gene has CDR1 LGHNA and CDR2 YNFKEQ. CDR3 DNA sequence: TGTGCCAGCAGCCAAGCTGGACAGGGCTCCCGTTGGGAGCAGTACTTC. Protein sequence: CASSQAGQGSRWEQYF.

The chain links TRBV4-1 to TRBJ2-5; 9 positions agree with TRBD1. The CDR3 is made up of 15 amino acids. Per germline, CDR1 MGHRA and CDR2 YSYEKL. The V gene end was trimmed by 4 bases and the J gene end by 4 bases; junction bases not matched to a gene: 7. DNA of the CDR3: TGCGCCAGCAGCCTCACCGGGACAGGGCCAGAGACCCAGTACTTC. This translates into CASSLTGTGPETQYF.

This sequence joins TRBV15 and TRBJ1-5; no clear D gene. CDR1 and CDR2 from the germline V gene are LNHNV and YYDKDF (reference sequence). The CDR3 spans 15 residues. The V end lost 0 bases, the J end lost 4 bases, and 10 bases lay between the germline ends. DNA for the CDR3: TGTGCCACCAGCAGAGACTTGGGCCGGAATCAGCCCCAGCATTTT. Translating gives CATSRDLGRNQPQHF. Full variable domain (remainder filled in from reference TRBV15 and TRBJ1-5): DAMVIQNPRYQVTQFGKPVTLSCSQTLNHNVMYWYQQKSSQAPKLLFHYYDKDFNNEADTPDNFQSRRPNTSFCFLDIRSPGLGDTAMYLCATSRDLGRNQPQHFGDGTRLSIL.

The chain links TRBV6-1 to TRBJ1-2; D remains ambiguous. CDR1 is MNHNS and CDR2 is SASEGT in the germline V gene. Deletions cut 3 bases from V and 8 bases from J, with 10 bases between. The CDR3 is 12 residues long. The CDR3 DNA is TGTGCCAGCAGTGAGGAGGTGGGGGGCTACACCTTC. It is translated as CASSEEVGGYTF.

The CDR3 nucleotides are TGTGCCAGCAGCTTTCAACTGGGGGCTGGGTATGGCTACACCTTC. Protein: CASSFQLGAGYGYTF. The rearrangement uses TRBV7-2 and TRBJ1-2; TRBD1 might be the D (6 bases). This CDR3 region has 15 residues. V was trimmed by 3 bases and J by 5 bases, leaving 16 bases between them. Germline CDR1 and CDR2: SGHTA and FQGNSA.

This CDR3 reads CASSTPRDRNSEQYF. CDR3 nucleotides: TGTGCCAGCAGCACTCCCCGGGACAGAAATTCCGAGCAGTACTTC. The chain links TRBV21-1 to TRBJ2-7; the table names TRBD1, a call not compared with the DNA. TRBV21-1 is flagged as a pseudogene. There are 15 residues in the CDR3.

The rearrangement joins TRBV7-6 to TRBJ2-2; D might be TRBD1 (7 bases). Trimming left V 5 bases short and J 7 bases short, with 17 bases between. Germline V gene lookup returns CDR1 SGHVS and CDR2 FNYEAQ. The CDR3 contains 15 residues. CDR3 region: CASSLGRQGLGELFF. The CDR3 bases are TGTGCCAGCAGCCTCGGGAGACAGGGTCTCGGGGAGCTGTTTTTT.

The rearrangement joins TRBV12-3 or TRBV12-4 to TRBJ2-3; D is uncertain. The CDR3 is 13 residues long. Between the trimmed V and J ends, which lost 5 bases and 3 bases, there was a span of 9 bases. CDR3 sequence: CASSGLLTDTQYF. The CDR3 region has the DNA TGTGCCAGCAGTGGGTTACTAACAGATACGCAGTATTTT.

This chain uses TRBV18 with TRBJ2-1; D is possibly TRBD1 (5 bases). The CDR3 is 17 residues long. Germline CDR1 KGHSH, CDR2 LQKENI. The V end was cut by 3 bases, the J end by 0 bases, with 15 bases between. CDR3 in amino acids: CASSPPARQLSYNEQFF. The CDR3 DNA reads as TGTGCCAGCTCACCTCCAGCGAGACAGCTCTCCTACAATGAGCAGTTCTTC. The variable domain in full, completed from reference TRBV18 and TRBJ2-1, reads NAGVMQNPRHLVRRRGQEARLRCSPMKGHSHVYWYRQLPEEGLKFMVYLQKENIIDESGMPKERFSAEFPKEGPSILRIQQVVRGDSAAYFCASSPPARQLSYNEQFFGPGTRLTVL.

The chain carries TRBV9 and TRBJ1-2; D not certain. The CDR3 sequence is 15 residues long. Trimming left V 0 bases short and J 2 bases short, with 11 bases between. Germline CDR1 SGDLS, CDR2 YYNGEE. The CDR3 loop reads CASSVALNGNYGYTF. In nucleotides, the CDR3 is TGTGCCAGCAGCGTAGCCCTGAATGGCAACTATGGCTACACCTTC.

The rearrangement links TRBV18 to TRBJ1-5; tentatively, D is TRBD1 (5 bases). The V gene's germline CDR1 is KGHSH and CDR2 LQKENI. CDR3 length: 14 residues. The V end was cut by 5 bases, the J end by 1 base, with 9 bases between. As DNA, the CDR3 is TGTGCCAGCTCATTAAGACAGAGCAATCAGCCCCAGCATTTT. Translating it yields CASSLRQSNQPQHF.

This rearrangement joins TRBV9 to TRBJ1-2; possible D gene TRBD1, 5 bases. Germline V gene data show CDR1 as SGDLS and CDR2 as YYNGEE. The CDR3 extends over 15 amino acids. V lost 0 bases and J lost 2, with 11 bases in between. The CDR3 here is CASSVGGLVNYGYTF. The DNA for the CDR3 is TGTGCCAGCAGCGTAGGGGGACTGGTGAACTATGGCTACACCTTC. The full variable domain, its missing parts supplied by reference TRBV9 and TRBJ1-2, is DSGVTQTPKHLITATGQRVTLRCSPRSGDLSVYWYQQSLDQGLQFLIQYYNGEERAKGNILERFSAQQFPDLHSELNLSSLELGDSALYFCASSVGGLVNYGYTFGSGTRLTVV.

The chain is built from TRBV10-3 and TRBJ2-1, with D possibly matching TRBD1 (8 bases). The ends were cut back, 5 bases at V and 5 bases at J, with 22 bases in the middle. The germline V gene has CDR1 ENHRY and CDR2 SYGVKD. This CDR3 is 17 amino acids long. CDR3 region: CAISTGIAQGGNNEQFF. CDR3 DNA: TGTGCCATCAGTACAGGCATAGCACAGGGGGGGAACAATGAGCAGTTCTTC.

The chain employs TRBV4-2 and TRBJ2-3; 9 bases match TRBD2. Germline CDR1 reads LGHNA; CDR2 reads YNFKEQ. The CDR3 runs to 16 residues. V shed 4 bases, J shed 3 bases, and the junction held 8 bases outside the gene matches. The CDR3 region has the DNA TGTGCCAGCAGCCGCTTCTTAGCGGGGGATACAGATACGCAGTATTTT. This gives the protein CASSRFLAGDTDTQYF.

CDR3 residues: CASSAPGFGGYTF. CDR3 in DNA: TGTGCCAGCAGTGCCCCGGGGTTTGGAGGCTACACCTTC. The rearrangement links TRBV25-1 to TRBJ1-2; D gene unclear. The CDR3 sequence is 13 residues long. Germline V lookup: CDR1 MGHDK, CDR2 SYGVNS. The V end lost 4 bases, the J end lost 8 bases, and 14 bases lay between the germline ends.

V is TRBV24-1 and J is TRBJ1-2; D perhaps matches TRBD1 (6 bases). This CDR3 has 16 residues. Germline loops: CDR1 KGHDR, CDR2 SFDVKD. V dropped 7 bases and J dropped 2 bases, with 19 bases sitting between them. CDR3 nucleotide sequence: TGTGCCACCAGCCTCTTTGGGGGGGCGCGCAACTATGGCTACACCTTC. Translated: CATSLFGGARNYGYTF.

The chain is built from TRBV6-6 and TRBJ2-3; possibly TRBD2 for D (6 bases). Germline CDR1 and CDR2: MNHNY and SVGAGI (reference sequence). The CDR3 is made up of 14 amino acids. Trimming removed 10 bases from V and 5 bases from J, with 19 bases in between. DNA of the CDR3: TGTGCCACAGGCGGGGCAGGGCGTGGAGATACGCAGTATTTT. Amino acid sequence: CATGGAGRGDTQYF.

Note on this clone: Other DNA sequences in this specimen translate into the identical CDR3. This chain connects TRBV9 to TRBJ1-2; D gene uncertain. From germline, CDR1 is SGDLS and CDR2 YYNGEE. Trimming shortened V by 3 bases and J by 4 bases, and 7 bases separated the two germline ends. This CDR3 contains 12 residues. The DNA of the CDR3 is TGTGCCAGCAGCGGCGGCTCCTATGGCTACACCTTC. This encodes CASSGGSYGYTF.

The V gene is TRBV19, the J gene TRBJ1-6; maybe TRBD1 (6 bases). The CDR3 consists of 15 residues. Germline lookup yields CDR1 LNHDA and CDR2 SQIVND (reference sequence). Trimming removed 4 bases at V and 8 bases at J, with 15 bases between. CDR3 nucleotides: TGTGCCAGTAGTAGGGACACGGGTGCCTATTCACCCCTCCACTTT. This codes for CASSRDTGAYSPLHF.

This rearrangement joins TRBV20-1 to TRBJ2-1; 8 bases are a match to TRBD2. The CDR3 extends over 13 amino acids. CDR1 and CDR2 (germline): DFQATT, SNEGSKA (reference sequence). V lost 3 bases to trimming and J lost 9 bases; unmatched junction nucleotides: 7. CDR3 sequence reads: CSASAGTRVEQFF. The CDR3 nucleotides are TGCAGTGCTAGTGCCGGGACTAGGGTTGAGCAGTTCTTC.

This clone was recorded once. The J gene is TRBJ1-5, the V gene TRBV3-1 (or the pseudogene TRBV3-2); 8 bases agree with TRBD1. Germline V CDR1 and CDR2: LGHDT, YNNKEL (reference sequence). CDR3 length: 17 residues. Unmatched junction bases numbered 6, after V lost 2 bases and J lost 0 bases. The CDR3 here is CASSQRQGRGSNQPQHF. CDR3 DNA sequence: TGTGCCAGCAGCCAACGACAGGGGAGAGGTAGCAATCAGCCCCAGCATTTT.

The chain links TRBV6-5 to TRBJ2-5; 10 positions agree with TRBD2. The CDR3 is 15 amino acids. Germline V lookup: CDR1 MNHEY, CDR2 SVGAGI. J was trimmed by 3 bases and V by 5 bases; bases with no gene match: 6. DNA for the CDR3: TGTGCCAGCAGTCTGACTAGCGGGCGGAAAGAGACCCAGTACTTC. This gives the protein CASSLTSGRKETQYF.